This passage covers 17 T cell receptor beta chains from one sample sequenced in a study of technical replicates of blood from a few donors. Data came from immunoSEQ multiplex PCR; TCRdb stores just in-frame clones and leaves some out. The sample lists about 93,000 clones; roughly 96% were seen once. The sample comprised T cells isolated from PBMCs. These receptor sequences come from a human donor in good health.

The chain couples TRBV5-6 to TRBJ2-3; 8 bases agree with TRBD1. The CDR3 has 18 residues. The V gene end was trimmed by 2 bases and the J gene end by 5 bases; junction bases not matched to a gene: 16. CDR1 SGHDT and CDR2 YYEEEE come from the germline V gene. The CDR3 loop reads CASSLPRPGQATLDTQYF. DNA for the CDR3: TGTGCCAGCAGCTTACCCCGCCCGGGACAGGCTACGTTAGATACGCAGTATTTT.

V is TRBV5-6 and J is TRBJ2-1; perhaps TRBD2 as D (6 bases). Per the germline V gene, CDR1 is SGHDT and CDR2 is YYEEEE. V was pared by 0 bases and J by 9 bases, with 13 bases between. This CDR3 comprises 14 residues. CDR3 in amino acids: CASSLGAARGEQFF. CDR3 sequence (DNA): TGTGCCAGCAGCTTGGGGGCCGCGCGGGGTGAGCAGTTCTTC. Full variable domain (remainder filled in from reference TRBV5-6 and TRBJ2-1): DAGVTQSPTHLIKTRGQQVTLRCSPKSGHDTVSWYQQALGQGPQFIFQYYEEEERQRGNFPDRFSGHQFPNYSSELNVNALLLGDSALYLCASSLGAARGEQFFGPGTRLTVL.

The genes are TRBV30 and TRBJ1-1; maybe TRBD1 (5 bases). CDR1 and CDR2 from the germline V gene are GTSNPN and SVGIG (reference sequence). This CDR3 comprises 11 residues. V was shortened by 2 bases and J by 10 bases, with 11 bases between the two germline ends. This CDR3 reads CAWSPGFGAFF. CDR3 sequence (DNA): TGTGCCTGGAGTCCAGGGTTCGGAGCTTTCTTT.

The chain uses TRBV7-2 and TRBJ2-7; 11 bases line up with TRBD2. The CDR3 loop spans 14 amino acids. CDR1 and CDR2 from the germline V gene are SGHTA and FQGNSA. Losses at the gene ends were 4 bases for V and 3 bases for J; bases not matched to a gene: 2. The CDR3 region is CASSSGLADYEQYF. The CDR3 bases are TGTGCCAGCAGCTCGGGACTAGCGGACTACGAGCAGTACTTC.

The chain couples TRBV19 to TRBJ2-7; 11 bases align to TRBD2. There are 15 residues in the CDR3. Germline CDR1 reads LNHDA; CDR2 reads SQIVND (reference sequence). The V segment lost 1 base and the J segment 5 bases; nucleotides outside the gene matches: 4. Here the CDR3 reads CASSIVAGGPNEQYF. The CDR3 DNA is TGTGCCAGTAGTATAGTAGCGGGAGGGCCTAACGAGCAGTACTTC.

The chain recombines TRBV19 with TRBJ1-1, with 7 bases identical to TRBD1. J lost 5 bases, V lost 7 bases, and 7 bases had no gene match. CDR3 length: 13 residues. Germline V CDR1 and CDR2: LNHDA, SQIVND (reference sequence). The CDR3 nucleotides are TGTGCCAGTACCCCGACAGGGAGGACTGAAGCTTTCTTT. It is translated as CASTPTGRTEAFF. The whole variable domain, filled in from reference TRBV19 and TRBJ1-1, reads DGGITQSPKYLFRKEGQNVTLSCEQNLNHDAMYWYRQDPGQGLRLIYYSQIVNDFQKGDIAEGYSVSREKKESFPLTVTSAQKNPTAFYLCASTPTGRTEAFFGQGTRLTVV.

The count of this clone is one. The V call is TRBV19, the J call TRBJ1-5; D may be TRBD1 (5 bases). In germline, CDR1 is LNHDA, CDR2 SQIVND (reference sequence). The CDR3 runs to 14 residues. The V gene lost 1 base and the J gene lost 4 bases, with 8 bases spanning the gap. The CDR3 DNA is TGTGCCAGTAGTATAGCGACAGAGAATCAGCCCCAGCATTTT. Protein sequence: CASSIATENQPQHF. Drawing the rest from reference TRBV19 and TRBJ1-5, the complete variable domain is DGGITQSPKYLFRKEGQNVTLSCEQNLNHDAMYWYRQDPGQGLRLIYYSQIVNDFQKGDIAEGYSVSREKKESFPLTVTSAQKNPTAFYLCASSIATENQPQHFGDGTRLSIL.

The V gene is TRBV29-1, the J gene TRBJ2-7; 7 positions match TRBD1. Germline lookup yields CDR1 SQVTM and CDR2 ANQGSEA. The ends lost 6 bases at V and 0 bases at J; junction bases unmatched: 2. There are 12 residues in the CDR3. CDR3 nucleotide sequence: TGCAGCGTCCGGGACAGCTCCTACGAGCAGTACTTC. It translates to CSVRDSSYEQYF.

The gene calls are TRBV10-3 and TRBJ1-4; D is perhaps TRBD1 (5 bases). The germline V and J ends were trimmed by 8 bases and 5 bases, with 15 bases remaining between them. The CDR3 has 14 residues. Germline loops: CDR1 ENHRY, CDR2 SYGVKD. CDR3 sequence: CAILISGMNEKLFF. The CDR3 DNA sequence: TGTGCCATCTTAATTTCAGGGATGAATGAAAAACTGTTTTTT.

Only a few counts were recorded for this clone. The chain is built from TRBV5-1 and TRBJ1-5, with 7 bases that match TRBD1. From germline, CDR1 is SGHRS and CDR2 YFSETQ. This CDR3 has 14 amino acids. V dropped 4 bases and J dropped 4; count of bases not matched to a gene: 5. CDR3 in amino acids: CASSQGQPNQPQHF. CDR3 bases: TGCGCCAGCAGCCAGGGACAGCCTAATCAGCCCCAGCATTTT.

This chain uses TRBV5-1 with TRBJ2-7, with a weak D call TRBD2 (6 bases). Germline V gene data show CDR1 as SGHRS and CDR2 as YFSETQ. The CDR3 has 17 residues. V gave up 4 bases and J gave up 0 bases, with 20 bases separating them. The DNA of the CDR3 is TGCGCCAGCAGCCCCTTGGACGGGACTCTTAGCTCCTACGAGCAGTACTTC. As protein: CASSPLDGTLSSYEQYF.

The chain combines TRBV7-9 with TRBJ2-3; a possible D gene is TRBD1 (7 bases). The CDR3 consists of 14 residues. The germline gives CDR1 SEHNR, CDR2 FQNEAQ (reference sequence). Trimming pared 5 bases from V and 3 bases from J, leaving 12 bases between. The CDR3 DNA follows: TGTGCCAGCAGCCCGACAGGGAGGACAGATACGCAGTATTTT. Its protein is CASSPTGRTDTQYF.

The chain recombines TRBV18 with TRBJ1-1, with D tentatively TRBD1 (6 bases). The germline gives CDR1 KGHSH, CDR2 LQKENI. The CDR3 is 13 residues long. Trimming removed 3 bases from V and 6 bases from J, with 11 bases in between. CDR3 sequence: CASSPSGVAEAFF. The CDR3 DNA reads TGTGCCAGCTCACCTTCAGGGGTTGCTGAAGCTTTCTTT.

This chain uses TRBV2 with TRBJ2-4; D gene unclear. V was pared by 2 bases and J by 14 bases, with 13 bases between. CDR1 SNHLY and CDR2 FYNNEI come from the germline V gene. This CDR3 comprises 12 residues. CDR3 region: CASSEIAQIKYF. In nucleotides, the CDR3 is TGTGCCAGCAGTGAAATTGCACAGATTAAGTACTTC.

V usage is TRBV28 and J usage is TRBJ1-5, with D perhaps TRBD1 (6 bases). Trimming shortened V by 1 base and J by 1 base, and 8 bases separated the two germline ends. CDR1 is MDHEN and CDR2 is SYDVKM in the germline V gene. This CDR3 is 15 amino acids long. The CDR3 reads CASSLSRGSNQPQHF. The CDR3 bases are TGTGCCAGCAGTTTATCCAGGGGCAGCAATCAGCCCCAGCATTTT.

This CDR3 reads CASSSDRVQETQYF. The CDR3 nucleotides read TGTGCCAGCAGTTCCGACAGGGTACAAGAGACCCAGTACTTC. The chain joins TRBV27 to TRBJ2-5, with 7 nucleotides matching TRBD1. Germline V lookup: CDR1 MNHEY, CDR2 SMNVEV (reference sequence). V lost 4 bases, J lost 2 bases, and 4 bases stayed unmatched. CDR3 length equals 14 residues.

The chain recombines TRBV5-1 with TRBJ2-2; weak D call: TRBD1 (6 bases). This CDR3 spans 15 amino acids. V dropped 3 bases and J dropped 4 bases, with 13 bases sitting between them. In germline, CDR1 is SGHRS, CDR2 YFSETQ. The CDR3 DNA reads as TGCGCCAGCAGCTCCTTGGACAGACTCACCGGGGAGCTGTTTTTT. Its translation: CASSSLDRLTGELFF. The variable domain in full, completed from reference TRBV5-1 and TRBJ2-2, reads KAGVTQTPRYLIKTRGQQVTLSCSPISGHRSVSWYQQTPGQGLQFLFEYFSETQRNKGNFPGRFSGRQFSNSRSEMNVSTLELGDSALYLCASSSLDRLTGELFFGEGSRLTVL.